This TCR beta chain was obtained from a study of cytomegalovirus exposure and HLA in healthy donors. The study ran its PCR with 60 Vbeta and 13 Jbeta primers. Repertoires were generated with immunoSEQ multiplex PCR, while TCRdb's copy carries only in-frame clones and drops some. The sample records approximately 150,000 clones, over 60% being singletons. The ends were cut back, 0 bases at V and 4 bases at J, with 11 bases in the middle. CDR3 length: 14 residues. CDR1 and CDR2 (germline): SGHRS, YFSETQ. A word on this clone: The same CDR3 is also encoded by other DNA sequences in this sample.

The rearrangement uses TRBV5-1 and TRBJ2-7; possibly TRBD2 for D (5 bases). The source is a male donor in good health and CMV-seronegative. Source material: PBMCs. The CDR3 is CASSLGLADYEQYF. In DNA form, the CDR3 reads TGCGCCAGCAGCTTGGGTCTAGCCGATTACGAGCAGTACTTC.